This T cell receptor (beta chain) was sequenced during a study of vaccination effects on CD4 cells after COVID-19. Study in general: A couple of convalescent patients were sampled 16 days and one week before vaccination.

There are 20 residues in the CDR3. Germline V CDR1 and CDR2: SGHRS, YFSETQ. After removal of 0 bases from V and 2 bases from J, the junction contained 11 bases not matched to a gene. Using viral peptide pools, the ViraFEST assay grew out antigen-specific CD4+ T cells prior to sequencing. When around nine days of culture had elapsed, CD4+ T cells were isolated. This individual contracted SARS-CoV-2 between March and December 2020, as verified by PCR. Using immunoSEQ multiplex PCR, the repertoire was profiled, and TCRdb retains in-frame clones only, with some absent. The data show tens of thousands of clones, around 73% seen once. To note about this clone: Its target is unknown.

The origin of this receptor is a human donor who had a prior SARS-CoV-2 infection. The material was CD4+ T cells from PBMCs cultured with a peptide pool, obtained before COVID-19 vaccination. The chain employs TRBV5-1 and TRBJ2-2, with 12 bases that match TRBD1. CDR3 region: CASSLAGTGGEMSNTGELFF. The CDR3 DNA reads as TGCGCCAGCAGCTTGGCCGGGACAGGGGGCGAGATGTCAAACACCGGGGAGCTGTTTTTT.